This is a list of T cell receptor beta chains from one sample in a study of early T cells in non-severe SARS-CoV-2 infection. In TCRdb, the 5' RACE reads were re-called with MiXCR into one record per CDR3 protein. The top ten clones hold less than 3.5% of a sample with roughly 72,000 distinct CDR3 sequences, 9.5% to 15% of them seen once. The sample was whole blood, taken at baseline. The receptor source for this set is an adult who was a healthcare worker with PCR-confirmed SARS-CoV-2 infection or an uninfected control (not recorded which). Both conserved end residues are trimmed from each CDR3. A row's size may be missing; if present it is once, few, many or a size class.

j_call,clone_size,v_call,cdr3_aa
TRBJ2-3,few,TRBV28,ASRAPGTDTQY
TRBJ2-7,few,TRBV10-3,AISALAGDYEQY
TRBJ1-1,.,TRBV20-1,SANPGTGLDTEAF
TRBJ2-7,few,TRBV27,ASSPEVASPEQY
TRBJ2-1,many,TRBV7-9,ASSPGGDEQF
TRBJ1-5,.,TRBV4-1,ASSHPAGLQPQH
TRBJ1-2,many,TRBV3-1,ASSLKGTAGTYGYT
TRBJ2-7,.,TRBV6-1,ASSEATVYEQY
TRBJ2-2,few,TRBV5-1,ASSLNEQGGRDTGELF
TRBJ2-7,.,TRBV12-3/TRBV12-4,ASSLGTRITYEQY